This record covers a single T cell receptor (beta chain). Its antigen is undetermined. The record originates from a study of cytomegalovirus exposure and HLA in healthy donors. Overall study: Tens of millions of unique TCRs from HLA-typed donors made up an early data release.

Vbeta (60) and Jbeta (13) primers were used in the PCR. Profiling relied on immunoSEQ multiplex PCR, and the TCRdb table lists in-frame clones only, not all of them. The sample lists around 130,000 clones, about 76% occurring once. J was trimmed by 6 bases and V by 6 bases; bases with no gene match: 12. Germline V gene sequence: CDR1 KGHSH, CDR2 LQKENI. The CDR3 sequence is 16 residues long. Study-wide points: The study carried out a later analysis of TCR beta sequences. It associated 15,000 to 20,000 of them with specific HLA alleles at a false discovery rate of 0.05. A missense variant in DCLRE1C was later tied to TCR beta V- and J-gene trimming.

This sequence originates from a man between 35 and 55 years old in good health and CMV-seropositive. The chain combines TRBV18 with TRBJ1-3, with 9 bases aligning to TRBD1. Sequencing was carried out using PBMCs. This CDR3 is CASSRFTGGDENTIYF. Written as DNA, the CDR3 is TGTGCCAGCTCCCGCTTCACAGGGGGCGACGAAAACACCATATATTTT.